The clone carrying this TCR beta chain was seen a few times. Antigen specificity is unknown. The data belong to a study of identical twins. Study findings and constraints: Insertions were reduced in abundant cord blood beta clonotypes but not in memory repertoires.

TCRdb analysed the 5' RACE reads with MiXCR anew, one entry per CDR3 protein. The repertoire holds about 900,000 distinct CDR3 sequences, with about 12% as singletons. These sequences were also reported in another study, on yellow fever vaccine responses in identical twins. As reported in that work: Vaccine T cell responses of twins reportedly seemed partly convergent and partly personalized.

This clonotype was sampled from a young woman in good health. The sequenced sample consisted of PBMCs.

CDR3 DNA sequence: TGTGCCATCAGTGACAGGGCCGGGGAAGCTTTCTTT. Residues: CAISDRAGEAFF. V usage is TRBV10-3 and J usage is TRBJ1-1; D might be TRBD1 (5 bases). The germline CDR1 and CDR2 sequences are ENHRY and SYGVKD. This CDR3 is 12 amino acids long. The V gene lost 3 bases and the J gene lost 8 bases, with 10 bases spanning the gap.